The TCR beta chain under discussion was sequenced for a study of response to subunit inactivated influenza vaccine. As regards this clonotype: Antigen: not known.

The V gene's germline CDR1 is SGHRS and CDR2 YFSETQ. V was clipped by 4 bases and J by 6 bases, with 19 bases between them. The CDR3 runs 16 residues. Points from the study as a whole: The study's authors posited that every seasonal influenza vaccination enlists few new T cells.

One entry per CDR3 protein, called by TCRdb with MiXCR from the RT-PCR reads. The sample records about 180,000 distinct CDR3 sequences, approximately 9.2% being singletons. Sample: non-naive T cells sorted from PBMCs, taken on the day of vaccination. This chain connects TRBV5-1 to TRBJ1-4; tentative D call: TRBD1 (5 bases). This TCR came from a middle-aged man who received an inactivated influenza vaccine. CDR3: CASSLGTALGYEKLFF. For the CDR3, the DNA is TGCGCCAGCAGCCTAGGGACCGCCCTGGGGTATGAAAAACTGTTTTTT.